A selection of T cell receptor beta chains follows, all from one sample in a study of blood T cell repertoires in COVID-19. TCRdb's table, derived via immunoSEQ multiplex PCR, lists solely in-frame clones and lacks some. The sample carries 65,000 to 90,000 clones, approximately 80% recorded once. The sample consisted of peripheral blood. These receptors were obtained from a woman aged 55-69 years with acute or convalescent COVID-19. Each CDR3 is given with its conserved first and last residue. Fields, in order: D gene, V gene, clone size, J gene, CDR3 protein, CDR3 DNA. D genes are given only for firm matches. Some rows mark clone size as missing; the rest say once, few, many or name a class of expanded clone.

>TRBD1|TRBV5-6|once|TRBJ1-2
CASSLPGQGANYGYTF
TGTGCCAGCAGCCTACCGGGACAGGGGGCTAACTATGGCTACACCTTC
>TRBD1|TRBV15|-|TRBJ1-6
CATSRGGQGFNSPLHF
TGTGCCACCAGCAGGGGAGGACAGGGATTCAATTCACCCCTCCACTTT
>TRBD1|TRBV7-3|-|TRBJ1-1
CASSVQGAGAEAFF
TGTGCCAGCAGCGTACAGGGGGCTGGGGCTGAAGCTTTCTTT
>-|TRBV7-2|-|TRBJ1-1
CASSPRMNTEAFF
TGTGCCAGCAGCCCCCGTATGAACACTGAAGCTTTCTTT
>-|TRBV5-5|few|TRBJ2-7
CASSLQTGRYEQYF
TGTGCCAGCAGCCTCCAGACAGGCCGCTACGAGCAGTACTTC
>TRBD2|TRBV19|-|TRBJ2-3
CASRNSGGAPDTQYF
TGTGCCAGTAGGAATAGCGGGGGGGCGCCAGATACGCAGTATTTT
>TRBD1|TRBV28|-|TRBJ1-1
CASRQGARGNTEAFF
TGTGCCAGCAGGCAGGGGGCGAGGGGGAACACTGAAGCTTTCTTT
>TRBD2|TRBV6-2/TRBV6-3|-|TRBJ2-5
CASSYFGGAAETQYF
TGTGCCAGCAGTTACTTCGGGGGGGCTGCAGAGACCCAGTACTTC
>-|TRBV30|-|TRBJ2-1
CAWSWGAGEQFF
TGTGCCTGGAGTTGGGGTGCGGGTGAGCAGTTCTTC
>-|TRBV28|-|TRBJ1-3
CASSPPGRVNTIYF
TGTGCCAGCAGTCCCCCCGGCAGGGTAAACACCATATATTTT
>-|TRBV19|-|TRBJ2-2
CASTGTGELFF
TGTGCCAGTACAGGGACCGGGGAGCTGTTTTTT
>-|TRBV7-9|-|TRBJ1-3
CASTQQPYGRNSGNTIYF
TGTGCCAGCACCCAACAACCGTATGGCAGAAATTCTGGAAACACCATATATTTT
>-|TRBV6-1|-|TRBJ2-7
CASSDERYRADYEQYF
TGTGCCAGCAGTGACGAAAGGTACAGGGCAGATTACGAGCAGTACTTC
>-|TRBV5-1|once|TRBJ1-2
CASSLGQIYGYTF
TGCGCCAGCAGCTTGGGCCAGATCTATGGCTACACCTTC
>-|TRBV5-4|-|TRBJ2-2
CASSGKGTYLTGELFF
TGTGCCAGCAGTGGTAAGGGGACTTACCTCACCGGGGAGCTGTTTTTT
>TRBD1|TRBV6-6|-|TRBJ1-6
CASSFRQGSHNSPLHF
TGTGCCAGCAGTTTCAGACAGGGCTCCCATAATTCACCCCTCCACTTT
>TRBD1|TRBV5-4|-|TRBJ2-5
CASSGTGSRKTQYF
TGTGCCAGCAGCGGGACAGGGAGCAGGAAGACCCAGTACTTC
>TRBD1|TRBV10-3|few|TRBJ2-5
CAISLTGGRETQYF
TGTGCCATCAGCTTGACAGGGGGTCGGGAGACCCAGTACTTC
>TRBD1|TRBV2|-|TRBJ1-2
CASSEARPGTARSEGYTF
TGTGCCAGCAGTGAAGCCAGACCCGGGACAGCCCGGTCGGAGGGCTACACCTTC
>TRBD2|TRBV9|once|TRBJ2-2
CASSPSPGTSGGRNTGELFF
TGTGCCAGCAGCCCTAGCCCAGGGACTAGCGGGGGGCGGAACACCGGGGAGCTGTTTTTT
>-|TRBV15|-|TRBJ1-1
CATSRDIAEAFF
TGTGCCACCAGCAGAGATATCGCTGAAGCTTTCTTT
>TRBD1|TRBV7-2|once|TRBJ2-3
CASSVTGTGRADTQYF
TGTGCCAGCAGCGTAACCGGGACAGGGAGGGCGGATACGCAGTATTTT